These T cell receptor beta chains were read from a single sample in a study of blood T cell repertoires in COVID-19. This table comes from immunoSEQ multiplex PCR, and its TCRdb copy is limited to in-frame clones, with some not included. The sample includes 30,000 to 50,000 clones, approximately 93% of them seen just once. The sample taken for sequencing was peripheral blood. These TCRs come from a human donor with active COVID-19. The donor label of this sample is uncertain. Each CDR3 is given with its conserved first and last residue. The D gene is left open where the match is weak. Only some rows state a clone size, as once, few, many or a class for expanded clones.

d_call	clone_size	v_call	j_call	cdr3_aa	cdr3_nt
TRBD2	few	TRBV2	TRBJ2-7	CASSADSGSNEQYF	TGTGCCAGCAGTGCCGACAGCGGGAGCAACGAGCAGTACTTC
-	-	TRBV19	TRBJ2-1	CASSMWTDNEQFF	TGTGCCAGTAGTATGTGGACAGACAATGAGCAGTTCTTC
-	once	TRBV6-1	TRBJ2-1	CASSENFIESEFF	TGTGCCAGCAGTGAAAATTTCATCGAGAGTGAATTCTTC
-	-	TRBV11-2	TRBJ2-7	CASSMNRAYEQYF	TGTGCCAGCAGCATGAACAGGGCCTACGAGCAGTACTTC
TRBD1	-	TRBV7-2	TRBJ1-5	CASSLWDRVGNQPQHF	TGTGCCAGCAGCTTATGGGACAGGGTGGGCAATCAGCCCCAGCATTTT
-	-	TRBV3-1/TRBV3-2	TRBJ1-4	CASSQQGTNEKLFF	TGTGCCAGCAGCCAACAGGGGACTAATGAAAAACTGTTTTTT
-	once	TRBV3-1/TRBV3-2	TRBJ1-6	CASSQDRGYNSPLHF	TGTGCCAGCAGCCAAGATCGGGGGTATAATTCACCCCTCCACTTT
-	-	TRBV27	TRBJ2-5	CASRGIGPSKTQYF	TGTGCCAGCAGGGGGATCGGGCCTAGCAAGACCCAGTACTTC
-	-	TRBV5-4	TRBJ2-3	CASSQSTDTQYF	TGTGCCAGCAGCCAAAGCACAGATACGCAGTATTTT
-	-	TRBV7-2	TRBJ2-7	CASSTREGYEQYF	TGTGCCAGCAGCACTCGAGAGGGCTACGAGCAGTACTTC
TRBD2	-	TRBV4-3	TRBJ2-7	CASSLSGLGGYEQYF	TGCGCCAGCAGCCTTAGCGGGTTAGGCGGCTACGAGCAGTACTTC
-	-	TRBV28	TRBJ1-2	CASSLRGFGYTF	TGTGCCAGCAGTTTAAGAGGGTTTGGCTACACCTTC
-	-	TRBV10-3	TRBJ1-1	CAISDRGQPNTEAFF	TGTGCCATCAGTGATAGAGGACAGCCGAACACTGAAGCTTTCTTT
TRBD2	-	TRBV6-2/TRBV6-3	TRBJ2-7	CASSYSSFAGASYEQYF	TGTGCCAGCAGTTACTCGTCGTTTGCGGGAGCGTCCTACGAGCAGTACTTC
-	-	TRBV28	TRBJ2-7	CASSVIPRYEQYF	TGTGCCAGCAGCGTTATCCCCAGGTACGAGCAGTACTTC
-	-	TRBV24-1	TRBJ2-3	CATSETAASTDTQYF	TGTGCCACCAGTGAAACGGCGGCTAGCACAGATACGCAGTATTTT
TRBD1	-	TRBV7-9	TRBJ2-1	CASRRGQGTDNEQFF	TGTGCCAGCAGAAGGGGACAGGGAACAGACAATGAGCAGTTCTTC
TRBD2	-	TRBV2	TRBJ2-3	CASSGGAGYTQYF	TGTGCCAGCAGTGGGGGAGCGGGGTATACGCAGTATTTT
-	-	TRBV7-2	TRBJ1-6	CASSLELMGGPPLHF	TGTGCCAGCAGCTTAGAATTAATGGGGGGGCCACCCCTCCACTTT
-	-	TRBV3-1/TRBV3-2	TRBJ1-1	CASSQDLRSEAFF	TGTGCCAGCAGCCAAGATTTGAGGTCTGAAGCTTTCTTT
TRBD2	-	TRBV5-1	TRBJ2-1	CASRSSGGLYNEQFF	TGCGCCAGCAGATCCAGCGGGGGTTTGTACAATGAGCAGTTCTTC
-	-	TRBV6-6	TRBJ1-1	CASSGDILAEAFF	TGTGCCAGCAGTGGGGACATTTTAGCTGAAGCTTTCTTT
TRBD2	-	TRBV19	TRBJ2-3	CASSMTSGGATTQYF	TGTGCCAGTAGTATGACTAGCGGGGGGGCCACGACGCAGTATTTT
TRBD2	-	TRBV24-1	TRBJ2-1	CATSDSYRTSYNNEQFF	TGTGCCACCAGTGATTCATATAGGACTAGCTATAACAATGAGCAGTTCTTC
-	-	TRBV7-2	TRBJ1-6	CASSLIPRFSYNSPLHF	TGTGCCAGCAGCTTAATCCCTCGGTTCTCCTATAATTCACCCCTCCACTTT
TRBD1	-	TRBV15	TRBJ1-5	CATSRDSNTGVGNQPQHF	TGTGCCACCAGCAGAGATAGTAATACAGGGGTGGGTAATCAGCCCCAGCATTTT
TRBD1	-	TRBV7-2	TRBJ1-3	CASSLGQGNTIYF	TGTGCCAGCAGCTTGGGACAGGGAAACACCATATATTTT
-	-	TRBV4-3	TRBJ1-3	CASSQVGYPIYF	TGCGCCAGCAGCCAAGTCGGTTACCCCATATATTTT
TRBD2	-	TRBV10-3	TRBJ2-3	CAISEPAGGSTDTQYF	TGTGCCATCAGTGAGCCAGCGGGAGGGAGCACAGATACGCAGTATTTT
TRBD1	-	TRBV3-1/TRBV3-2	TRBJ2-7	CASSQGTDSGQYF	TGTGCCAGCAGCCAGGGGACAGACAGCGGGCAGTACTTC
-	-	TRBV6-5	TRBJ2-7	CASLKAGSKEQYF	TGTGCCAGCCTGAAGGCGGGTAGCAAGGAGCAGTACTTC
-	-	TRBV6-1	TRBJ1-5	CASSAGRFDSNQPQHF	TGTGCCAGCAGTGCTGGTCGGTTCGATAGCAATCAGCCCCAGCATTTT
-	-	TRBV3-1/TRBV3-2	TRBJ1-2	CASSQTRLYGYTF	TGTGCCAGCAGCCAAACACGTCTCTATGGCTACACCTTC
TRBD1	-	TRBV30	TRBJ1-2	CAWSVGTGFYSGYTF	TGTGCCTGGAGTGTTGGGACAGGGTTTTATAGTGGCTACACCTTC
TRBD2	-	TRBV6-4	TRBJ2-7	CASRGGSRSF	TGTGCCAGCAGGGGGGGGAGTAGGAGCTTC